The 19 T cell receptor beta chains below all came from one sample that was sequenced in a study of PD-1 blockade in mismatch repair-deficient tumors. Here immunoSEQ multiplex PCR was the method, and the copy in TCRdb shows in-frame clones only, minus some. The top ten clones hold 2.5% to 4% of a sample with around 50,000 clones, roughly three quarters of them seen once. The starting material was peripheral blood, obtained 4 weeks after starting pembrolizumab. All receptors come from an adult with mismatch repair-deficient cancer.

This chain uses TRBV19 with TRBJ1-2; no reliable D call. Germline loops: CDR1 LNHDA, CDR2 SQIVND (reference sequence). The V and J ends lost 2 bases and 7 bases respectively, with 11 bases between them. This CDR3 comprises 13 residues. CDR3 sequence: CASSIQETGGYTF. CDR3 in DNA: TGTGCCAGTAGTATACAGGAGACGGGTGGCTACACCTTC.

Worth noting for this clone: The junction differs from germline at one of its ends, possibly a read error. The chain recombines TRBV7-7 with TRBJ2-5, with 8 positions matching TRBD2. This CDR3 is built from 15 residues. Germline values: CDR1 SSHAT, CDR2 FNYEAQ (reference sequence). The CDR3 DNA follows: TGTGCTAGCAGCTTAAGAATAGCGGGAATGGAGACCCAGTACTTC. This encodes CASSLRIAGMETQYF.

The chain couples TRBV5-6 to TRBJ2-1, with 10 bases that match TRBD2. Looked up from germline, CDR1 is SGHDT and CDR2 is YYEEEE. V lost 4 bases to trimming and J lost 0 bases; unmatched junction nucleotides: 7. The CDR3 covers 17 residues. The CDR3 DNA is TGTGCCAGCAGCCACAGGACTAGCGGTAGCTCCTACAATGAGCAGTTCTTC. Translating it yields CASSHRTSGSSYNEQFF.

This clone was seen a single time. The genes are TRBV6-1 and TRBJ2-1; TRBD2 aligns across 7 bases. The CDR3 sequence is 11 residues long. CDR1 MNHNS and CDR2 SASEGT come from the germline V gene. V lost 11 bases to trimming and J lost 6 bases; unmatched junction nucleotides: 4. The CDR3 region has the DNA TGTGCCTGCGGACTAGGCAATGAGCAGTTCTTC. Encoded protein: CACGLGNEQFF.

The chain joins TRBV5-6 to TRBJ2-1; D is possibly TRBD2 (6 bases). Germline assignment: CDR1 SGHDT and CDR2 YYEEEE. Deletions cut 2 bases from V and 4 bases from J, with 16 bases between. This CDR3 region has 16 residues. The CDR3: CASSFEGGEVYNEQFF. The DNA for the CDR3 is TGTGCCAGCAGCTTTGAGGGAGGAGAGGTTTACAATGAGCAGTTCTTC.

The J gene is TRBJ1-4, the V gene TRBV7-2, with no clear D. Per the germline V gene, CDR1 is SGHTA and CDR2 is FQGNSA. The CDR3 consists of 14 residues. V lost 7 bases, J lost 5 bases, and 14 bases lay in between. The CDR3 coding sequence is TGTGCCAGCACCCTTCCGGGCCCGAATGAAAAACTGTTTTTT. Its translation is CASTLPGPNEKLFF.

DNA of the CDR3: TGTGCCAGCCGCCCTAGCGGGAGAGAGACCCAGTACTTC. It codes for CASRPSGRETQYF. The chain recombines TRBV7-2 with TRBJ2-5, with 10 positions matching TRBD2. The CDR3 consists of 13 residues. Losses at the gene ends were 8 bases for V and 4 bases for J; bases not matched to a gene: 4. Germline CDR1 reads SGHTA; CDR2 reads FQGNSA.

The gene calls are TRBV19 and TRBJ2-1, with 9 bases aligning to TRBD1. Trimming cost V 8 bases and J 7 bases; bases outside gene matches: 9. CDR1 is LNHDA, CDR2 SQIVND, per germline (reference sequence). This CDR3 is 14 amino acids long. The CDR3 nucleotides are TGTGCCAGTCAAAGGGGGACAGGGAAAAATGAGCAGTTCTTC. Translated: CASQRGTGKNEQFF.

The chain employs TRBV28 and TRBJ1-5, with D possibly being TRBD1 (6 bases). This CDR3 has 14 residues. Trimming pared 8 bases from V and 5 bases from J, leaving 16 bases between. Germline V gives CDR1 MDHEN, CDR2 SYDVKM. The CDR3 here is CASGAGAGDQPQHF. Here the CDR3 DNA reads TGTGCCAGCGGGGCAGGGGCAGGTGATCAGCCCCAGCATTTT.

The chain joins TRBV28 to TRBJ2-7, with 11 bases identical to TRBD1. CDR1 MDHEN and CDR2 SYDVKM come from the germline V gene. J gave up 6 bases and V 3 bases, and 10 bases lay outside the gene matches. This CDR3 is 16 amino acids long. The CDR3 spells CASSLDMGQGEREQYF. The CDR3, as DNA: TGTGCCAGCAGTTTGGATATGGGACAGGGGGAACGCGAGCAGTACTTC.

The DNA of the CDR3 is TGTGCCAGCAGTTACTCCGGGGAGGATGGAACTGAAGCTTTCTTT. This gives the protein CASSYSGEDGTEAFF. The chain is built from TRBV6-6 and TRBJ1-1; no reliable D call. The CDR3 contains 15 residues. Trimming removed 0 bases at V and 5 bases at J, with 13 bases between. CDR1 and CDR2 (germline): MNHNY, SVGAGI (reference sequence).

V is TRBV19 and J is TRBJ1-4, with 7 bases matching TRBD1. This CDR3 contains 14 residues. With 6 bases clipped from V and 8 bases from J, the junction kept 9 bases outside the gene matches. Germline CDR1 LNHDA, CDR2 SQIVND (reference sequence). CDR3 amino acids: CASSPDREGEKLFF. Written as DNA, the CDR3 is TGTGCCAGTAGCCCCGACAGGGAGGGGGAAAAACTGTTTTTT. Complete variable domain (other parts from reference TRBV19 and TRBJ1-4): DGGITQSPKYLFRKEGQNVTLSCEQNLNHDAMYWYRQDPGQGLRLIYYSQIVNDFQKGDIAEGYSVSREKKESFPLTVTSAQKNPTAFYLCASSPDREGEKLFFGSGTQLSVL.

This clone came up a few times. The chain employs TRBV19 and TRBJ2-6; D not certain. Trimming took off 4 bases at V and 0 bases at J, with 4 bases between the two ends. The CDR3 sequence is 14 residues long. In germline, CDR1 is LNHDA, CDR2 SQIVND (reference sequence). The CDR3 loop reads CASSTGSGANVLTF. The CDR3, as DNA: TGTGCCAGTAGTACCGGCTCTGGGGCCAACGTCCTGACTTTC.

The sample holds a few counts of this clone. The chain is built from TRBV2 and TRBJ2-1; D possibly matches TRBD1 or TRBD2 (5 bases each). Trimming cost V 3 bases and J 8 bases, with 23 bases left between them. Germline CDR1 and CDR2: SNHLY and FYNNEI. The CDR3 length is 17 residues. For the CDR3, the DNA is TGTGCCAGCAGTGACCAATACACCGGGACGACAGACGATGAGCAGTTCTTC. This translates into CASSDQYTGTTDDEQFF.

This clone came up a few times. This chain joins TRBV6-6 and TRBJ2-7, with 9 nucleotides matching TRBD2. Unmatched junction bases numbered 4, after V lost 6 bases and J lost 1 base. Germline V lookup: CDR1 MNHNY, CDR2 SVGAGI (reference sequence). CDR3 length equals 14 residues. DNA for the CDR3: TGTGCCAGCAGAGGGACTAGCAGATCCTACGAGCAGTACTTC. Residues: CASRGTSRSYEQYF.

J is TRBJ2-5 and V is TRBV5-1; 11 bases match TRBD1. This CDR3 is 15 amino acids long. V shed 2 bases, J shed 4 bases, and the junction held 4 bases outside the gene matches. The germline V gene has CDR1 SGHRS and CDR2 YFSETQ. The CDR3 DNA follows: TGCGCCAGCAGCTTCGGGGGGACAGGGGGAGAGACCCAGTACTTC. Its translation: CASSFGGTGGETQYF. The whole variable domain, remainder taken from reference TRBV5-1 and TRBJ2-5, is KAGVTQTPRYLIKTRGQQVTLSCSPISGHRSVSWYQQTPGQGLQFLFEYFSETQRNKGNFPGRFSGRQFSNSRSEMNVSTLELGDSALYLCASSFGGTGGETQYFGPGTRLLVL.

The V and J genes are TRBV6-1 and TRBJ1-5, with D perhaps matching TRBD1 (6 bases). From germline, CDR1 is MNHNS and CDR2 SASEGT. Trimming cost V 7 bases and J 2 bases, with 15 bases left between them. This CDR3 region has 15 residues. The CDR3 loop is CASTGAGVGNQPQHF. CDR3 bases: TGTGCCAGCACGGGGGCAGGGGTTGGCAATCAGCCCCAGCATTTT.

The CDR3 is CASSYEGAGYNEQFF. The CDR3 coding sequence is TGTGCCAGCAGTTATGAGGGGGCGGGATACAATGAGCAGTTCTTC. V usage is TRBV6-6 and J usage is TRBJ2-1, with a weak D call TRBD1 (7 bases). The CDR3 runs 15 residues. The germline V and J ends were trimmed by 3 bases and 4 bases, with 13 bases remaining between them. Germline V CDR1 and CDR2: MNHNY, SVGAGI (reference sequence).

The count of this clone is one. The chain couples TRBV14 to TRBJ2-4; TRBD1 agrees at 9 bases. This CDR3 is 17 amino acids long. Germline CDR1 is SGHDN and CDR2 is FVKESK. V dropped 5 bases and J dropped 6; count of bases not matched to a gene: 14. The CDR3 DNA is TGTGCCAGCAGCGCGCCGGGACAGGGTTTTTCGCGAAACATTCAGTACTTC. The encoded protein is CASSAPGQGFSRNIQYF.